This TCR beta chain was recorded in a study of vaccination and CD4 T cells after COVID-19. Stated treatment: roughly ten-day PBMC culture with coronavirus spike peptide pools or control peptides (ViraFEST assay). This clonotype occurred a few times. Antigen unknown. The Oncomine TCR Beta short-read assay was applied to DNA of cultured CD4+ T cells. MiXCR was run by TCRdb on the PCR reads, yielding one entry per CDR3 protein. Among about 20,000 distinct CDR3 sequences listed, 23% were seen once. Sequencing was done on a sample of cultured CD4+ T cells from blood. This sequence was found in a human donor with COVID-19.

The CDR3: CASSYSSGPYNEQFF. The DNA of the CDR3 is TGTGCCAGCAGTTACAGTAGCGGTCCCTACAATGAGCAGTTCTTC. The chain employs TRBV6-2 or TRBV6-3 and TRBJ2-1, with TRBD2 as a possible D gene (6 bases). Per germline, CDR1 MNHEY and CDR2 SVGEGT. V dropped 2 bases and J dropped 2 bases, with 10 bases sitting between them. The CDR3 covers 15 residues.